The clone carrying this TCR beta chain was seen many times. Its antigen is not known. These data belong to a study of spatial heterogeneity in lung cancer. Study-wide results and limits: Blood contained ubiquitous expanded tumor TCRs more at resection than at follow-up.

V was trimmed by 0 bases and J by 6 bases, leaving 9 bases between them. CDR1 is SGHRS and CDR2 is YFSETQ in the germline V gene. The CDR3 sequence is 14 residues long. MiXCR, applied by TCRdb to the 5' RACE reads, yields one record per CDR3 protein. This repertoire shows tens of thousands of distinct CDR3 sequences, approximately 12% found once; its top ten account for 3.5% to 5.5%. Indicated time point: sample taken at primary tumor resection. Tumor, nontumor lung or frozen PBMC supplied whole RNA, sequenced without sorting. A total of approximately 75 untreated early-stage non-small cell lung cancer patients served as donors.

V and J are TRBV5-1 and TRBJ1-4; tentatively, D is TRBD1 (6 bases). The input for sequencing was PBMCs, taken at surgery. The source is a male donor with early-stage non-small cell lung cancer. In DNA form, the CDR3 reads TGCGCCAGCAGCTTGGGAGGGGGAGATGAAAAACTGTTTTTT. It codes for CASSLGGGDEKLFF.